One and the same sample provided the 10 T cell receptor beta chains below, sequenced in a study of blood T cell repertoires in COVID-19. Sequencing was performed with immunoSEQ multiplex PCR; in TCRdb, only in-frame clones are kept and a portion is missing. The sample lists some 390,000 clones, roughly 86% occurring once. Source material: peripheral blood. These receptors were obtained from a woman in her sixties or seventies with COVID-19, enrolled during active disease.

V is TRBV19 and J is TRBJ2-1, with D tentatively TRBD1 (6 bases). This CDR3 is built from 15 residues. CDR1 LNHDA and CDR2 SQIVND come from the germline V gene (reference sequence). The V end lost 5 bases, the J end lost 8 bases, and 19 bases lay between the germline ends. This CDR3 is CASSGGGLGWDEQFF. The CDR3 bases are TGTGCCAGTAGTGGGGGCGGGCTAGGATGGGATGAGCAGTTCTTC.

The V call is TRBV28, the J call TRBJ2-1, with a possible D match to TRBD2 (5 bases). The CDR3 consists of 11 residues. CDR1 and CDR2 (germline): MDHEN, SYDVKM. Trimming removed 7 bases from V and 5 bases from J, with 6 bases in between. CDR3 protein: CASIGDNEQFF. CDR3 in DNA: TGTGCCAGCATCGGGGACAATGAGCAGTTCTTC.

This chain joins TRBV6-5 and TRBJ1-3; D unclear. Trimming took 7 bases from V and 3 from J, leaving 10 bases between them. The CDR3 is made up of 13 amino acids. Germline V gives CDR1 MNHEY, CDR2 SVGAGI. The CDR3, as DNA: TGTGCCAGCATGGCGGGGTATGGAAACACCATATATTTT. Protein sequence: CASMAGYGNTIYF.

V gene TRBV5-1 combines with J gene TRBJ2-5; D perhaps matches TRBD2 (7 bases). The germline V gene has CDR1 SGHRS and CDR2 YFSETQ. Deletions cut 9 bases from V and 2 bases from J, with 17 bases between. The CDR3 is 14 residues long. The CDR3 DNA reads TGCGCCACCACGAGGGGGGGGCCACAAGAGACCCAGTACTTC. It yields the protein CATTRGGPQETQYF.

This clone was observed a few times. V usage is TRBV30 and J usage is TRBJ2-3; D is ambiguous. The length of the CDR3 is 13 residues. Trimming removed 2 bases at V and 2 bases at J, with 8 bases between. Germline V gives CDR1 GTSNPN, CDR2 SVGIG (reference sequence). The CDR3 DNA reads as TGTGCCTGGAGTCGTGGCTCCACAGATACGCAGTATTTT. Translating gives CAWSRGSTDTQYF.

The chain is built from TRBV18 and TRBJ1-1; D gene uncertain. The CDR3 totals 13 residues. Germline V gives CDR1 KGHSH, CDR2 LQKENI. Trimming cost V 3 bases and J 1 base, with 6 bases left between them. This chain's CDR3 is CASSPSKNTEAFF. CDR3 nucleotides: TGTGCCAGCTCACCTAGTAAGAACACTGAAGCTTTCTTT.

V and J are TRBV11-2 and TRBJ1-2, with 8 bases lining up with TRBD1. Looked up from germline, CDR1 is SGHAT and CDR2 is FQNNGV. The V gene end was trimmed by 4 bases and the J gene end by 6 bases; junction bases not matched to a gene: 13. The CDR3 is 16 residues long. CDR3 in DNA: TGTGCCAGCAGCTACCCCGAGACAGGGGCCTCGGATGGCTACACCTTC. Protein: CASSYPETGASDGYTF.

The chain is built from TRBV14 and TRBJ2-2, with D unclear. The CDR3 contains 12 residues. Germline V CDR1 and CDR2: SGHDN, FVKESK. Trimming cost V 5 bases and J 3 bases, with 4 bases left between them. The CDR3 reads CASSTHTGELFF. CDR3 coding DNA: TGTGCCAGCAGCACACACACCGGGGAGCTGTTTTTT.

This clone was found a few times. This chain connects TRBV4-2 to TRBJ1-5, with D perhaps matching TRBD1 (6 bases). From germline, CDR1 is LGHNA and CDR2 YNFKEQ. This CDR3 is 16 amino acids long. V shed 0 bases and J shed 4 bases, with 13 bases lying between them. The CDR3 DNA follows: TGTGCCAGCAGCCAAGAATCCCACAGGGAAAATCAGCCCCAGCATTTT. Translated, it gives CASSQESHRENQPQHF.

This chain joins TRBV11-3 and TRBJ2-3, with TRBD2 identical over 7 bases. Germline values: CDR1 SGHNT, CDR2 YENEEA. The CDR3 has 15 residues. V lost 8 bases to trimming and J lost 2 bases; unmatched junction nucleotides: 10. The CDR3 region has the DNA TGTGCCAGCTTCCCGCGGCGGGGGTCCACAGATACGCAGTATTTT. This gives the protein CASFPRRGSTDTQYF. Using reference TRBV11-3 and TRBJ2-3 for the parts outside the CDR3, the full variable domain is EAGVVQSPRYKIIEKKQPVAFWCNPISGHNTLYWYLQNLGQGPELLIRYENEEAVDDSQLPKDRFSAERLKGVDSTLKIQPAELGDSAVYLCASFPRRGSTDTQYFGPGTRLTVL.